This TCR beta chain derives from a study of blood T cell repertoires in COVID-19. Background on the study: The samples span acute and convalescent COVID-19 from the United States, Italy and Spain. The cDNA or gDNA used as material had been derived from T cells, B-cell-depleted T cells, or PBMCs.

CDR3 length: 16 amino acids. Losses at the gene ends were 4 bases for V and 3 bases for J; bases not matched to a gene: 10. Germline V gene sequence: CDR1 SGHKS, CDR2 YYEKEE (reference sequence). As originally analysed: Amplifying reference gene primers gave estimates of nucleated cell counts. Here immunoSEQ multiplex PCR was the method, and the copy in TCRdb shows in-frame clones only, minus some. That table is the source of V, J and clone size, and D and trimming were worked out from the DNA. This sample has about 170,000 clones, with just under 85% found just once. Those enrolled in Seattle joined during active infection and were followed longitudinally afterward. This clone was counted only a few times.

The sequence was obtained from a woman of 80 years or more with COVID-19, enrolled during active disease. Sequencing was carried out using peripheral blood. The chain joins TRBV5-5 to TRBJ1-3; 7 bases agree with TRBD1. CDR3 DNA: TGTGCCAGCAGCCCCCCGACAGGGTGGTTTGGAAACACCATATATTTT. Translated, it gives CASSPPTGWFGNTIYF.